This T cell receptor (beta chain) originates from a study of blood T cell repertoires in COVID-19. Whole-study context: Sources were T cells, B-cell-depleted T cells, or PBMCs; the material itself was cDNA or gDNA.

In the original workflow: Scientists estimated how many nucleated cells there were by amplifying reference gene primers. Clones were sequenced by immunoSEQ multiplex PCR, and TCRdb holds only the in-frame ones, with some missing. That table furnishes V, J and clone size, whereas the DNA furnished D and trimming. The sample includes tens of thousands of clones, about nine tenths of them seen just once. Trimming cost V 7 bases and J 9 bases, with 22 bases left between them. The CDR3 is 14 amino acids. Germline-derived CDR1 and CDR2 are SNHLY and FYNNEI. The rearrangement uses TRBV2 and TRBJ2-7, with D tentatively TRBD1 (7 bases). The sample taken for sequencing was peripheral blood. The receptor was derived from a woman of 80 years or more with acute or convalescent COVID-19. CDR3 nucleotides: TGTGCCAGCAAGGGGGCAGGGGGGACGGGGTCGCAGTACTTC. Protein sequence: CASKGAGGTGSQYF.